This entry lists 6 T cell receptor beta chains sequenced from one sample in a study of cytomegalovirus exposure and HLA in healthy donors. Use of 60 Vbeta and 13 Jbeta primers characterized the PCR. TCRdb's table, derived via immunoSEQ multiplex PCR, lists solely in-frame clones and lacks some. The repertoire includes approximately 110,000 clones, 73% of them detected once, and 4.5% to 5% sits in the top ten. Input material: PBMCs. The receptors stem from a man aged 60 to 75 in good health and CMV-seropositive.

The rearrangement links TRBV28 to TRBJ1-2, with 9 bases that match TRBD1. The length of the CDR3 is 15 residues. CDR1 is MDHEN, CDR2 SYDVKM, per germline. V trimming: 4 bases; J trimming: 2 bases; junction bases outside the gene matches: 5. The CDR3: CASSSPGQGNYGYTF. As DNA, the CDR3 is TGTGCCAGCAGTTCCCCCGGACAGGGGAACTATGGCTACACCTTC.

V gene TRBV30 combines with J gene TRBJ1-4; 7 positions match TRBD1. V trimming: 0 bases; J trimming: 6 bases; junction bases outside the gene matches: 1. The CDR3 spans 13 residues. From germline, CDR1 is GTSNPN and CDR2 SVGIG (reference sequence). The CDR3 reads CAWSVQGHEKLFF. In DNA form, the CDR3 reads TGTGCCTGGAGTGTACAGGGGCATGAAAAACTGTTTTTT. The full variable domain, completed using reference TRBV30 and TRBJ1-4, is SQTIHQWPATLVQPVGSPLSLECTVEGTSNPNLYWYRQAAGRGLQLLFYSVGIGQISSEVPQNLSASRPQDRQFILSSKKLLLSDSGFYLCAWSVQGHEKLFFGSGTQLSVL.

This chain connects TRBV6-1 to TRBJ2-1; 10 nucleotides match TRBD1. V gave up 7 bases and J gave up 8 bases; unmatched junction bases: 11. The CDR3 extends over 15 amino acids. Germline CDR1 reads MNHNS; CDR2 reads SASEGT. CDR3 DNA: TGTGCCAGCAAGTCCGGGACAGGGGTTTTCGATGAGCAGTTCTTC. Protein: CASKSGTGVFDEQFF.

This clone was counted a single time. The CDR3: CASRPTAFYGYTF. The CDR3 DNA sequence: TGTGCCAGCAGGCCGACAGCCTTCTATGGCTACACCTTC. This sequence joins TRBV2 and TRBJ1-2, with D possibly TRBD1 on 5 matching bases. Germline CDR1 SNHLY, CDR2 FYNNEI. CDR3 length equals 13 residues. Trimming removed 6 bases at V and 4 bases at J, with 12 bases between.

The gene calls are TRBV5-4 and TRBJ2-1, with 15 bases aligning to TRBD2. This CDR3 comprises 17 residues. With V trimmed by 2 bases and J by 7 bases, 7 bases remained unmatched. Germline CDR1 SGHNT, CDR2 YYREEE (reference sequence). CDR3 sequence: CASSLGLAGGQGNEQFF. The CDR3 DNA is TGTGCCAGCAGCTTAGGACTAGCGGGGGGGCAAGGGAATGAGCAGTTCTTC.

This clone came up a few times. The chain uses TRBV28 and TRBJ1-5; 8 bases match TRBD1. The V and J ends lost 7 bases and 4 bases, in that order; junction bases with no gene match: 6. The CDR3 sequence is 14 residues long. The germline V gene encodes CDR1 MDHEN and CDR2 SYDVKM. CDR3 sequence reads: CASTQGTGNQPQHF. CDR3 bases: TGTGCCAGCACGCAAGGGACAGGTAATCAGCCCCAGCATTTT.